The 10 T cell receptor beta chains below all came from one sample that was sequenced in a study of blood T cell repertoires in COVID-19. Clones were sequenced by immunoSEQ multiplex PCR, and TCRdb holds only the in-frame ones, with some missing. The sample has some 300,000 clones, 90% seen once. The sequenced sample consisted of peripheral blood. These receptors came from a woman aged 40-49 years with COVID-19, enrolled during active disease.

The J gene is TRBJ2-7, the V gene TRBV5-1, with 9 bases fitting TRBD2. The V segment lost 3 bases and the J segment 6 bases; nucleotides outside the gene matches: 10. This CDR3 spans 15 amino acids. Germline loops: CDR1 SGHRS, CDR2 YFSETQ. CDR3 bases: TGCGCCAGCAGCTCGGGAACCGGGACTAGCTCCGAGCAGTACTTC. This codes for CASSSGTGTSSEQYF.

The V and J genes are TRBV6-5 and TRBJ2-7; 7 positions match TRBD2. The CDR3 is 14 amino acids. J lost 6 bases, V lost 2 bases, and 7 bases had no gene match. Per germline, CDR1 MNHEY and CDR2 SVGAGI. The DNA for the CDR3 is TGTGCCAGCAGTTACAACACGGGAGGAATCGAGCAGTACTTC. Translating gives CASSYNTGGIEQYF.

The chain has TRBV19 and TRBJ1-5; 7 bases line up with TRBD1. The germline V gene has CDR1 LNHDA and CDR2 SQIVND (reference sequence). Germline trimming cut 5 bases from V and 2 bases from J; bases unmatched to any gene: 6. CDR3 size: 15 residues. As DNA, the CDR3 is TGTGCCAGTAGTCCGTCAGGGGGACGCAATCAGCCCCAGCATTTT. Its translation is CASSPSGGRNQPQHF. Combining the CDR3 with reference TRBV19 and TRBJ1-5 gives the whole variable domain DGGITQSPKYLFRKEGQNVTLSCEQNLNHDAMYWYRQDPGQGLRLIYYSQIVNDFQKGDIAEGYSVSREKKESFPLTVTSAQKNPTAFYLCASSPSGGRNQPQHFGDGTRLSIL.

The gene calls are TRBV28 and TRBJ1-2; a possible D gene is TRBD1 (5 bases). This CDR3 has 14 residues. CDR1 and CDR2 from the germline V gene are MDHEN and SYDVKM. V lost 7 bases and J 2 bases, leaving 14 bases between the germline ends. The CDR3 DNA reads TGTGCCAGCATTACCAACCGGGGGAACTATGGCTACACCTTC. Translated, it gives CASITNRGNYGYTF.

The J gene is TRBJ1-3, the V gene TRBV28; D gene ambiguous. This CDR3 has 15 residues. V was trimmed by 4 bases and J by 0 bases, leaving 10 bases between them. Germline CDR1 is MDHEN and CDR2 is SYDVKM. This CDR3 is CASSSPAYSGNTIYF. The CDR3 nucleotides read TGTGCCAGCAGTTCCCCTGCCTACTCTGGAAACACCATATATTTT.

The chain carries TRBV6-2 or TRBV6-3 and TRBJ2-3, with 11 positions matching TRBD2. The length of the CDR3 is 19 residues. Unmatched junction bases numbered 16, after V lost 6 bases and J lost 2 bases. Germline V gene lookup returns CDR1 MNHEY and CDR2 SVGEGT. DNA of the CDR3: TGTGCCAGCAGCACTTTAACTAGCGGGGGAACCACCGACACAGATACGCAGTATTTT. This codes for CASSTLTSGGTTDTDTQYF.

This rearrangement joins TRBV6-5 to TRBJ2-3; TRBD2 is a possible D gene (6 bases). The CDR3 is made up of 15 amino acids. Germline values: CDR1 MNHEY, CDR2 SVGAGI. V was cut by 2 bases and J by 0 bases, with 9 bases left in between. The CDR3 DNA sequence: TGTGCCAGCAGTTACGGGACTCCTAGCACAGATACGCAGTATTTT. This gives the protein CASSYGTPSTDTQYF.

The chain recombines TRBV19 with TRBJ1-5; the D gene is possibly TRBD1 (6 bases). The germline gives CDR1 LNHDA, CDR2 SQIVND (reference sequence). Trimming pared 4 bases from V and 6 bases from J, leaving 13 bases between. The CDR3 totals 14 residues. CDR3 bases: TGTGCCAGTAGTAAAAACAGGGTGAGTCAGCCCCAGCATTTT. Translation gives CASSKNRVSQPQHF.

The chain has TRBV28 and TRBJ1-1; the D is unclear. The CDR3 runs to 15 residues. Trimming stripped 3 bases from V and 1 base from J, with 12 bases between. The germline V gene has CDR1 MDHEN and CDR2 SYDVKM. The CDR3, as DNA: TGTGCCAGCAGTTTTAACGGGGAGAGGAACACTGAAGCTTTCTTT. This sequence encodes CASSFNGERNTEAFF.

CDR3 nucleotides: TGTGCCAGTAGTATAAGGGGCACAGCCGTATCTGGGGCCAACGTCCTGACTTTC. Translation gives CASSIRGTAVSGANVLTF. The chain employs TRBV19 and TRBJ2-6, with D possibly matching TRBD1 (5 bases). Germline CDR1 reads LNHDA; CDR2 reads SQIVND (reference sequence). The CDR3 has 18 amino acids. Trimming stripped 2 bases from V and 1 base from J, with 15 bases between.